This TCR beta chain appears in the sequencing data of a study of read filtering for tumor transcriptome and immune sequencing. This clonotype was counted at least ten times. The library was built from about 400 ng RNA with molecular barcoded adaptors for alpha/delta and beta/gamma chains. TCRdb re-called the reads with MiXCR, one entry per CDR3 protein. The data show about 130,000 distinct CDR3 sequences, approximately 13% seen once. V was cut by 4 bases and J by 8 bases, with 24 bases left in between. CDR1 is DFQATT, CDR2 SNEGSKA, per germline (reference sequence). The CDR3 sequence is 16 residues long.

This chain joins TRBV20-1 and TRBJ2-1, with D tentatively TRBD2 (6 bases). This clonotype originated in a donor aged 40 or older with multiple myeloma. The source material was a population of CD138-negative cells sorted from bone marrow. CDR3 region: CSATERNSGMMYEQFF. The CDR3 nucleotides are TGCAGTGCTACGGAACGGAATAGCGGAATGATGTATGAGCAGTTCTTC.